This T cell receptor beta chain was captured in a study of cytomegalovirus exposure and HLA in healthy donors. Though probably carrying unrecorded immune exposures, donors were nominally healthy at sampling. Per germline, CDR1 LNHNV and CDR2 YYDKDF (reference sequence). The V gene end was trimmed by 4 bases and the J gene end by 4 bases; junction bases not matched to a gene: 4. There are 14 residues in the CDR3. With 60 Vbeta and 13 Jbeta primers, the PCR was carried out. The method was immunoSEQ multiplex PCR; TCRdb's version includes in-frame clones alone and lacks a portion of them. This sample carries around 31,000 clones, with 0.55% to 0.75% going to the ten biggest clones.

This receptor was identified in a man aged 30 to 39 in good health and CMV-seronegative. The source material was PBMCs. The chain joins TRBV15 to TRBJ2-1; TRBD2 matches 7 bases. CDR3 DNA: TGTGCCACCAGCAAAGCGGGGATATACAATGAGCAGTTCTTC. The encoded protein is CATSKAGIYNEQFF.